A selection of T cell receptor beta chains follows, all from one sample in a study of blood T cell repertoires in COVID-19. Profiling relied on immunoSEQ multiplex PCR, and the TCRdb table lists in-frame clones only, not all of them. Here the sample spans about 200,000 clones, roughly 87% being singletons. Sequencing was performed on peripheral blood. These TCRs come from a man between 60 and 75 years old with active or convalescent COVID-19. CDR3s include the opening cysteine and the closing phenylalanine or tryptophan. The order of the fields is J gene, clone size, D gene, V gene, CDR3 protein, CDR3 DNA. The D gene is left open where the match is weak. Where a row states a size, it is once, few, many or the class of an expanded clone; other rows omit it.

TRBJ1-3 | - | - | TRBV24-1 | CATSDSGVGTGNTIYF | TGTGCCACCAGTGATTCCGGGGTGGGGACTGGAAACACCATATATTTT
TRBJ2-7 | - | TRBD2 | TRBV7-9 | CASSQGLAGWAVSEQYF | TGTGCCAGCAGCCAGGGACTAGCGGGGTGGGCGGTATCCGAGCAGTACTTC
TRBJ1-5 | - | - | TRBV5-5 | CASSYGGNQPQHF | TGTGCCAGCAGCTATGGAGGCAATCAGCCCCAGCATTTT
TRBJ1-2 | - | TRBD1 | TRBV9 | CASSVVGGDRGRGYTF | TGTGCCAGCAGCGTAGTGGGTGGGGACAGGGGCAGGGGCTACACCTTC
TRBJ1-1 | few | - | TRBV5-1 | CASSGVVGGSAEAFF | TGCGCCAGCAGCGGGGTGGTCGGGGGATCCGCTGAAGCTTTCTTT
TRBJ2-7 | - | TRBD2 | TRBV7-2 | CASSLGLAGGRPSVNEQYF | TGTGCCAGCAGCTTAGGACTAGCGGGGGGGCGGCCCTCGGTCAACGAGCAGTACTTC
TRBJ1-4 | - | - | TRBV5-8 | CASSLFGSGAQKDEKLFF | TGTGCCAGCAGCTTGTTTGGTTCAGGGGCGCAGAAGGATGAAAAACTGTTTTTT
TRBJ2-7 | - | - | TRBV5-1 | CASSLAAGFYEQYF | TGCGCCAGCAGCTTGGCGGCAGGTTTCTACGAGCAGTACTTC
TRBJ2-7 | - | TRBD1 | TRBV5-1 | CASSPGQAGVNEQYF | TGCGCCAGCAGCCCGGGACAGGCCGGCGTGAACGAGCAGTACTTC
TRBJ1-2 | - | - | TRBV3-1/TRBV3-2 | CASSLHYLRFCF | TGTGCCAGCAGCCTCCACTACCTTAGGTTTTGCTTC
TRBJ1-2 | - | TRBD1 | TRBV15 | CATSRDRAPDYGYTF | TGTGCCACCAGCAGGGACAGGGCGCCGGACTATGGCTACACCTTC
TRBJ2-5 | - | - | TRBV15 | CATSTGDSSTQETQYF | TGTGCCACCAGCACGGGGGACAGTTCTACTCAAGAGACCCAGTACTTC
TRBJ2-1 | once | - | TRBV5-1 | CASRQDGGSYNEQFF | TGCGCCAGCAGACAGGACGGCGGCTCCTACAATGAGCAGTTCTTC
TRBJ2-2 | - | TRBD1 | TRBV5-1 | CASSLQGARTGELFF | TGCGCCAGCAGCTTGCAGGGGGCGCGGACCGGGGAGCTGTTTTTT
TRBJ1-1 | - | - | TRBV7-8 | CASLLLGRMNTEAFF | TGTGCCAGTCTTCTACTGGGCCGGATGAACACTGAAGCTTTCTTT
TRBJ1-4 | - | TRBD1 | TRBV4-1 | CASSHPKPGQGSVVNEKLFF | TGCGCCAGCAGCCACCCCAAACCGGGACAGGGTTCCGTCGTTAATGAAAAACTGTTTTTT
TRBJ1-1 | - | TRBD1 | TRBV5-5 | CASRETGTGGTEAFF | TGTGCCAGCAGAGAGACCGGGACAGGGGGCACTGAAGCTTTCTTT
TRBJ1-2 | - | TRBD1 | TRBV4-1 | CASSQRDRVTNGYTF | TGCGCCAGCAGCCAACGGGACAGGGTAACGAATGGCTACACCTTC
TRBJ1-2 | - | TRBD1 | TRBV6-5 | CASSLDRVRGYTF | TGTGCCAGCAGCTTGGACAGGGTGCGTGGCTACACCTTC
TRBJ1-3 | - | - | TRBV18 | CASSPQGYNSGNTIYF | TGTGCCAGCTCACCACAGGGGTACAACTCTGGAAACACCATATATTTT
TRBJ1-2 | - | TRBD1 | TRBV2 | CASTLSDRGGDGYTF | TGTGCCAGCACCCTTTCGGACAGGGGTGGGGATGGCTACACCTTC
TRBJ1-1 | - | - | TRBV30 | CAFYPHYGAINTEAFF | TGTGCCTTCTACCCACACTACGGCGCGATTAACACTGAAGCTTTCTTT